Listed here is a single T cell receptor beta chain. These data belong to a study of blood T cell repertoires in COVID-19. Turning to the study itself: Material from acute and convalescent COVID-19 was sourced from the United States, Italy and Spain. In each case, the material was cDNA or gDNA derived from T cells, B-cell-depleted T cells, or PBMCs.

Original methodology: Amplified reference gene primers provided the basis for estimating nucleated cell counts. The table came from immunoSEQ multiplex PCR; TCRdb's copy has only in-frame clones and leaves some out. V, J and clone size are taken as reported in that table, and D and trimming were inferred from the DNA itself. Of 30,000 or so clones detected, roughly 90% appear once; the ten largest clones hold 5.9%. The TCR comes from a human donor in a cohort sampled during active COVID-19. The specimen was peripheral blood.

This chain's CDR3 is CASSQERRDTQYF. CDR3 in DNA: TGCGCCAGCAGCCAAGAGAGAAGAGATACGCAGTATTTT. The V and J genes are TRBV4-3 and TRBJ2-3; no definite D call. With 0 bases removed from V and 5 bases from J, the gap between germline ends came to 6 bases. Germline CDR1 is LGHNA and CDR2 is YSLEER. This CDR3 is built from 13 residues.